This T cell receptor beta chain was recorded in a study of CD4 T cell repertoires in COVID-19 (dated by TCRdb to about 2021). About the investigation overall: To analyze cross-reactivity, CFSE-low cells were expanded with IL-2 for 10 to 11 days and then labeled again and restimulated with spike proteins from other coronaviruses. Naturally processed CD4+ T cell responses to SARS-CoV-2 spike and nucleoprotein were characterized in COVID-19-recovered individuals, and clonal composition was assessed by TCR Vbeta sequencing. Subset-level TCR Vbeta repertoire analysis of SARS-CoV-2-reactive T cells was performed in a few recovered individuals.

What the research found in general, with its limitations: Consistent with cross-reactivity, between 7 and 25% of SARS-CoV-2 clonotypes also showed up in secondary cultures stimulated with SARS-CoV and/or HKU1 spike. Several of the most expanded SARS-CoV-2-reactive clonotypes were found to be shared between two or all three memory subsets, suggesting intraclonal diversification.

The time point label of this sample denotes: sample from a COVID-19-recovered individual after infection. Donors were patients who had recovered from mild-to-severe COVID-19. Uncultured memory T cell samples were subjected to sequencing directly after ex vivo isolation. From peripheral blood mononuclear cells, the researchers isolated CD4+ total memory, central memory, effector memory and circulating T follicular helper cells. Library prep was done by the immunoSEQ multiplex PCR assay. In the source study's methods: The Chao-Jaccard similarity index and counts of shared clonotypes were used to quantify repertoire overlap between subsets. Entries here come from immuneACCESS through TCRdb and include only in-frame sequences with V and J called. Some clones fail to appear in such tables; in the studies checked, an unresolved V gene covers under half of the shortfall, and the cause of the remainder is unknown. V and J calls and clone size are as listed in that table; D and trimming were resolved from the DNA. The sample table holds 65,000 to 95,000 clones, of which roughly four fifths were seen once. The top ten constitute 0.45% to 0.7% of the sample.

Comments on this clone: The target of this receptor is not known. No base quality information exists; no much larger clone differs at one position.

The junction carries 11 bases between V and J, which are trimmed by 6 bases and 2 bases respectively. CDR1 and CDR2 are drawn from the germline V gene: SNHLY, FYNNEI. The CDR3 covers 13 residues, taking in both the cysteine and the phenylalanine. Of the read, only the CDR3 DNA is kept; its 39 bases are in frame from base 1. The sequence was obtained from a human donor who had COVID-19. The material sequenced was CD4+ T cells from peripheral blood, taken after recovery from COVID-19. This chain joins TRBV2 to TRBJ2-7; the D region possibly corresponds to TRBD1 (6 bases align). The DNA sequence is as follows: TGTGCCAGCAGCGCGACAGGTCCCTACGAGCAGTACTTC. Translated, this is CASSATGPYEQYF.